This T cell receptor (beta chain) emerged from a study of CD8 T cells in Susac syndrome. Study-wide points: The CD4+ T cell repertoire of patients with Susac syndrome showed no detectable clonal expansion.

Patients with Susac syndrome fulfilled recently defined diagnostic criteria for definite or probable disease. The CDR3 totals 11 residues. The V gene's germline CDR1 is MNHEY and CDR2 SVGEGT. Trimming took 5 bases from V and 6 from J, leaving 8 bases between them. Random hexamers were used to reverse transcribe about 0.5 to 1 ug of RNA. TCRdb re-analysed the immunoSEQ multiplex PCR reads in MiXCR, keeping a single row per CDR3 protein. This table holds about 180,000 distinct CDR3 sequences, around 94% found once. A remark on this clonotype: Its antigen is undetermined.

This TCR came from a human donor with Susac syndrome. V gene TRBV6-2 or TRBV6-3 combines with J gene TRBJ2-7; TRBD1 is a possible D gene (5 bases). Material for sequencing was CD4+ T cells from PBMCs. The CDR3 coding sequence is TGTGCCAGCAGTCAACAGGCCGAGCAGTACTTC. It translates to CASSQQAEQYF.